These 27 T cell receptor beta chains originate from one sample sequenced in a study of CD8+ T cells in alopecia areata. cDNA reverse transcribed from extracted RNA served as the sequencing template. The method was immunoSEQ multiplex PCR; TCRdb's version includes in-frame clones alone and lacks a portion of them. Of around 190,000 clones listed, roughly 50% are singletons. The sample was CD8+ T cells sorted from blood. The origin of the receptors is a human donor in good health.

This clone was seen a few times. Other DNA sequences in this sample translate to the same CDR3. The chain joins TRBV27 to TRBJ2-6; D unresolved. This CDR3 comprises 12 residues. Trimming pared 4 bases from V and 2 bases from J, leaving 0 bases between. Germline loops: CDR1 MNHEY, CDR2 SMNVEV (reference sequence). CDR3: CASSSGANVLTF. As DNA, the CDR3 is TGTGCCAGCAGTTCTGGGGCCAACGTCCTGACTTTC. Full variable domain (missing parts from reference TRBV27 and TRBJ2-6): EAQVTQNPRYLITVTGKKLTVTCSQNMNHEYMSWYRQDPGLGLRQIYYSMNVEVTDKGDVPEGYKVSRKEKRNFPLILESPSPNQTSLYFCASSSGANVLTFGAGSRLTVL.

The table lists this clone with a few counts. The rearrangement joins TRBV29-1 to TRBJ1-1; 7 nucleotides match TRBD1. Germline V lookup: CDR1 SQVTM, CDR2 ANQGSEA. This CDR3 is built from 11 residues. After removal of 5 bases from V and 7 bases from J, the junction contained 4 bases not matched to a gene. Here the CDR3 DNA reads TGCAGCGTTATCCGGGACAGTGAAGCTTTCTTT. Protein product: CSVIRDSEAFF.

The chain is built from TRBV14 and TRBJ2-5, with D perhaps assigned TRBD1 or TRBD2 (5 bases each). Germline lookup yields CDR1 SGHDN and CDR2 FVKESK. V was cut by 1 base and J by 5 bases, with 11 bases left in between. This CDR3 has 14 amino acids. CDR3 in amino acids: CASSQGGAPETQYF. The CDR3 bases are TGTGCCAGCAGCCAAGGAGGGGCCCCCGAGACCCAGTACTTC.

The chain is built from TRBV25-1 and TRBJ1-3; D remains unclear. Germline assignment: CDR1 MGHDK and CDR2 SYGVNS. The CDR3 spans 12 residues. Trimming shortened V by 6 bases and J by 8 bases, and 11 bases separated the two germline ends. The CDR3 bases are TGTGCCAGCAGGGCGGGATCACACACCATATATTTT. Translation: CASRAGSHTIYF. Together with reference TRBV25-1 and TRBJ1-3, the CDR3 gives the full variable domain: EADIYQTPRYLVIGTGKKITLECSQTMGHDKMYWYQQDPGMELHLIHYSYGVNSTEKGDLSSESTVSRIRTEHFPLTLESARPSHTSQYLCASRAGSHTIYFGEGSWLTVV.

J is TRBJ1-1 and V is TRBV29-1; D remains ambiguous. The V end was cut by 1 base, the J end by 6 bases, with 9 bases between. Looked up from germline, CDR1 is SQVTM and CDR2 is ANQGSEA. This CDR3 comprises 12 residues. The CDR3 is CSVEGPYAEAFF. The CDR3 DNA reads TGCAGCGTTGAAGGCCCTTACGCTGAAGCTTTCTTT.

Comment on this clone: The identical CDR3 is also encoded by other nucleotide sequences in the sample. The J gene is TRBJ2-7, the V gene TRBV5-1, with TRBD1 identical over 7 bases. The length of the CDR3 is 14 residues. Unmatched junction bases numbered 4, after V lost 3 bases and J lost 1 base. Germline values: CDR1 SGHRS, CDR2 YFSETQ. CDR3 DNA sequence: TGCGCCAGCAGCTCCCGGGACAGATCCTACGAGCAGTACTTC. It encodes CASSSRDRSYEQYF.

V is TRBV27 and J is TRBJ1-1; TRBD1 matches at 7 bases. CDR1 and CDR2 from the germline V gene are MNHEY and SMNVEV (reference sequence). CDR3 length: 16 amino acids. The V segment lost 0 bases and the J segment 0 bases; nucleotides outside the gene matches: 4. CDR3 protein: CASSLSGTALNTEAFF. CDR3 bases: TGTGCCAGCAGTTTATCGGGGACAGCCTTGAACACTGAAGCTTTCTTT.

The CDR3 loop is CASSPRGQSTDTQYF. The CDR3, as DNA: TGTGCCAGCAGCCCTAGGGGACAAAGCACAGATACGCAGTATTTT. This chain connects TRBV5-6 to TRBJ2-3; D might be TRBD1 (6 bases). Germline V gene data show CDR1 as SGHDT and CDR2 as YYEEEE. Trimming took 4 bases from V and 0 from J, leaving 12 bases between them. This CDR3 spans 15 amino acids.

V gene TRBV15 combines with J gene TRBJ2-5, with unresolved D. In germline, CDR1 is LNHNV, CDR2 YYDKDF (reference sequence). CDR3 length: 11 residues. The V and J ends lost 5 bases and 7 bases respectively, with 8 bases between them. The CDR3 reads CATSDPRTQYF. The DNA for the CDR3 is TGTGCCACCAGCGACCCCAGGACCCAGTACTTC.

This clone appeared a single time. The CDR3, as DNA: TGCGCCAGCAGCTTGGAATGGGTAGGGAACACTGAAGCTTTCTTT. The encoded protein is CASSLEWVGNTEAFF. This chain connects TRBV5-1 to TRBJ1-1, with D uncertain. Germline V gene lookup returns CDR1 SGHRS and CDR2 YFSETQ. V was cut by 0 bases and J by 1 base, with 10 bases left in between. This CDR3 comprises 15 residues.

The chain recombines TRBV27 with TRBJ2-5; D is ambiguous. This CDR3 has 13 residues. The germline V gene has CDR1 MNHEY and CDR2 SMNVEV (reference sequence). Trimming took 10 bases from V and 0 from J, leaving 12 bases between them. DNA for the CDR3: TGTGCCACCAGGACCTTGGACCAAGAGACCCAGTACTTC. Encoded protein: CATRTLDQETQYF.

V gene TRBV5-6 combines with J gene TRBJ2-6; 10 nucleotides line up with TRBD1. Germline V gene data show CDR1 as SGHDT and CDR2 as YYEEEE. The CDR3 has 18 amino acids. The trim removed 0 bases at V and 3 bases at J, leaving 6 bases unmatched. CDR3 residues: CASSLGRQGAVGANVLTF. CDR3 DNA sequence: TGTGCCAGCAGCTTGGGCCGACAGGGGGCGGTTGGGGCCAACGTCCTGACTTTC.

In regard to this clone: One end of the junction varies from germline; a read error may be responsible. For the CDR3, the DNA is TGTGCCAGCAGGGAAGGGACAAATTTTAGTGAAGCTTTCTTT. The encoded protein is CASREGTNFSEAFF. The gene calls are TRBV2 and TRBJ1-1; TRBD1 might be the D (6 bases). The CDR3 totals 14 residues. Germline assignment: CDR1 SNHLY and CDR2 FYNNEI.

The chain links TRBV2 to TRBJ1-2; D unresolved. Trimming stripped 8 bases from V and 2 bases from J, with 15 bases between. The CDR3 contains 14 residues. CDR1 is SNHLY and CDR2 is FYNNEI in the germline V gene. CDR3 DNA: TGTGCCAGCGGGCCCAAGGGAGGAAACTATGGCTACACCTTC. Translating it yields CASGPKGGNYGYTF.

The CDR3 is CASSLWTSTGALNTEAFF. For the CDR3, the DNA is TGTGCCAGCAGCTTATGGACCTCGACAGGGGCCCTGAACACTGAAGCTTTCTTT. This chain joins TRBV13 and TRBJ1-1, with 8 bases identical to TRBD1. The germline V gene has CDR1 PRHDT and CDR2 FYEKMQ (reference sequence). This CDR3 spans 18 amino acids. V lost 2 bases, J lost 0 bases, and 11 bases stayed unmatched.

The chain combines TRBV7-9 with TRBJ2-3, with D perhaps matching TRBD2 (6 bases). The CDR3 runs to 13 residues. V lost 7 bases and J lost 3, with 11 bases in between. Germline CDR1 and CDR2: SEHNR and FQNEAQ (reference sequence). The CDR3 is CASILEGTDTQYF. The DNA for the CDR3 is TGTGCCAGCATCCTGGAGGGTACAGATACGCAGTATTTT.

This clone was seen only once. The sample carries other DNA sequences with the same CDR3. V gene TRBV29-1 combines with J gene TRBJ1-1; unclear D gene. The V gene's germline CDR1 is SQVTM and CDR2 ANQGSEA. The CDR3 is 12 amino acids. Trimming took off 0 bases at V and 2 bases at J, with 4 bases between the two ends. This chain's CDR3 is CSVEERNTEAFF. The CDR3 DNA reads as TGCAGCGTTGAAGAACGAAACACTGAAGCTTTCTTT. The whole variable domain, remainder taken from reference TRBV29-1 and TRBJ1-1, is SAVISQKPSRDICQRGTSLTIQCQVDSQVTMMFWYRQQPGQSLTLIATANQGSEATYESGFVIDKFPISRPNLTFSTLTVSNMSPEDSSIYLCSVEERNTEAFFGQGTRLTVV.

The chain uses TRBV29-1 and TRBJ2-3; perhaps TRBD1 as D (6 bases). CDR3 size: 13 residues. The germline V and J ends were trimmed by 5 bases and 0 bases, with 9 bases remaining between them. Germline lookup yields CDR1 SQVTM and CDR2 ANQGSEA. The CDR3 DNA reads TGCAGCGTTATGGGGGCTAGCACAGATACGCAGTATTTT. It encodes CSVMGASTDTQYF.

Here the CDR3 DNA reads TGTGCCAGCAGTCTTGGACAGGCCGACTCCTACGAGCAGTACTTC. Translated: CASSLGQADSYEQYF. The genes are TRBV2 and TRBJ2-7; 7 bases fit TRBD1. Unmatched junction bases numbered 7, after V lost 5 bases and J lost 0 bases. The germline CDR1 and CDR2 sequences are SNHLY and FYNNEI. CDR3 length: 15 residues.

This chain uses TRBV7-6 with TRBJ2-3; 7 positions match TRBD2. Germline V lookup: CDR1 SGHVS, CDR2 FNYEAQ. V was pared by 2 bases and J by 0 bases, with 14 bases of the junction left unmatched. CDR3 length: 19 amino acids. CDR3 DNA sequence: TGTGCCAGCAGCTTAAGAGCGGGGTCCGTTACCTCTAGCACAGATACGCAGTATTTT. It translates to CASSLRAGSVTSSTDTQYF.

This clone has a handful of counts. The rearrangement links TRBV30 to TRBJ2-7, with D unclear. V dropped 1 base and J dropped 3 bases, with 10 bases sitting between them. Germline V gene lookup returns CDR1 GTSNPN and CDR2 SVGIG (reference sequence). This CDR3 is built from 13 residues. The CDR3 protein is CAWSDKDFYEQYF. CDR3 DNA sequence: TGTGCCTGGAGTGACAAGGATTTCTACGAGCAGTACTTC.

This clone was picked up a small number of times. This chain uses TRBV2 with TRBJ2-1; perhaps TRBD1 as D (6 bases). CDR3 size: 14 residues. Trimming took 3 bases from V and 4 from J, leaving 10 bases between them. Germline V lookup: CDR1 SNHLY, CDR2 FYNNEI. Here the CDR3 reads CASSDRGGYNEQFF. The CDR3 DNA reads as TGTGCCAGCAGTGACAGGGGTGGTTACAATGAGCAGTTCTTC. Complete variable domain (other parts from reference TRBV2 and TRBJ2-1): EPEVTQTPSHQVTQMGQEVILRCVPISNHLYFYWYRQILGQKVEFLVSFYNNEISEKSEIFDDQFSVERPDGSNFTLKIRSTKLEDSAMYFCASSDRGGYNEQFFGPGTRLTVL.

This clone was picked up one time. The V and J genes are TRBV4-1 and TRBJ2-7; 7 nucleotides line up with TRBD2. Germline V gene lookup returns CDR1 MGHRA and CDR2 YSYEKL. Trimming cost V 5 bases and J 6 bases; bases outside gene matches: 4. The CDR3 has 12 amino acids. Here the CDR3 reads CASSFGGTEQYF. The DNA for the CDR3 is TGCGCCAGCAGCTTCGGGGGGACCGAGCAGTACTTC.

The rearrangement joins TRBV5-4 to TRBJ1-1; D gene uncertain. CDR3 length: 13 amino acids. Deletions cut 4 bases from V and 5 bases from J, with 12 bases between. The germline gives CDR1 SGHNT, CDR2 YYREEE (reference sequence). The CDR3 sequence is CASSPGTGTEAFF. CDR3 nucleotides: TGTGCCAGCAGCCCAGGCACGGGGACTGAAGCTTTCTTT.

This clone turned up a few times. This rearrangement joins TRBV2 to TRBJ2-3, with 8 bases fitting TRBD2. Germline CDR1 reads SNHLY; CDR2 reads FYNNEI. V lost 8 bases to trimming and J lost 4 bases; unmatched junction nucleotides: 11. This CDR3 is built from 15 residues. CDR3 DNA sequence: TGTGCCAGCTCGTTTACGGGGGGGCTGGCAGATACGCAGTATTTT. Translation: CASSFTGGLADTQYF. Full variable domain (missing parts from reference TRBV2 and TRBJ2-3): EPEVTQTPSHQVTQMGQEVILRCVPISNHLYFYWYRQILGQKVEFLVSFYNNEISEKSEIFDDQFSVERPDGSNFTLKIRSTKLEDSAMYFCASSFTGGLADTQYFGPGTRLTVL.

This chain links TRBV7-9 with TRBJ1-1, with D maybe TRBD1 (5 bases). The V gene's germline CDR1 is SEHNR and CDR2 FQNEAQ (reference sequence). V was cut by 5 bases and J by 8 bases, with 12 bases left in between. The CDR3 extends over 12 amino acids. The CDR3 is CASSTGAGEAFF. The DNA for the CDR3 is TGTGCCAGCAGCACTGGGGCGGGCGAAGCTTTCTTT.

The gene calls are TRBV12-5 and TRBJ2-4, with a weak D call TRBD2 (7 bases). Germline loops: CDR1 LGHNT, CDR2 FRNRAP. Between the trimmed V and J ends, which lost 2 bases and 8 bases, there was a span of 16 bases. This CDR3 comprises 15 residues. CDR3 amino acids: CASGLPREGGDIQYF. The CDR3 nucleotides read TGTGCTAGTGGTTTGCCTCGTGAGGGGGGGGACATTCAGTACTTC.